These 5 T cell receptor beta chains were all obtained from the same sample, sequenced in a study of regulatory T cells in long-lasting Graves disease. Noted time point: newly diagnosed GD, antithyroid drugs for less than 3 months. The TCR library was made from RNA that had been extracted from PBMCs in TRIzol. Building of the TCR beta libraries involved iRepertoire HTBI primers and Arm-PCR of CDR3 regions. From the multiplex PCR reads, TCRdb called clonotypes with MiXCR, one entry per CDR3 protein. Among some 330,000 distinct CDR3 sequences listed, about 10% were seen once. The sample was also reused in another study, on T cells in Graves' hyperthyroidism and ophthalmopathy.

Sequences were derived from peripheral blood mononuclear cells (PBMCs), sampled at new diagnosis, from a patient treated with antithyroid drugs. The receptors were sampled from a woman in her late teens or twenties with Graves disease.

This clonotype was recorded at least ten times. The CDR3 loop is CASSLAGGSSWLNGYTF. CDR3 in DNA: TGTGCCAGCAGCTTAGCCGGGGGAAGTTCGTGGTTAAATGGCTACACCTTC. J is TRBJ1-2 and V is TRBV7-8; D is possibly TRBD1 (5 bases). V lost 0 bases and J lost 6, with 20 bases in between. The CDR3 totals 17 residues. Germline loops: CDR1 SGHVS, CDR2 FQNEAQ.

This clonotype was found many times. The genes are TRBV7-2 and TRBJ2-7; no clear D. V was clipped by 3 bases and J by 5 bases, with 8 bases between them. CDR3 size: 12 residues. Germline V gene sequence: CDR1 SGHTA, CDR2 FQGNSA. Here the CDR3 DNA reads TGTGCCAGCAGCTTTGTGGGCCACGAGCAGTACGTC. This sequence encodes CASSFVGHEQYV.

This clonotype was seen at least ten times. This chain links TRBV30 with TRBJ1-1, with D possibly matching TRBD1 (5 bases). The germline CDR1 and CDR2 sequences are GTSNPN and SVGIG (reference sequence). The V gene lost 2 bases and the J gene lost 8 bases, with 9 bases spanning the gap. The CDR3 contains 11 residues. The CDR3 spells CAWSSGGEAFF. In nucleotides, the CDR3 is TGTGCCTGGAGTTCTGGGGGGGAAGCTTTCTTT.

In this sample, this clonotype turned up a few times. The gene calls are TRBV20-1 and TRBJ2-7; weak D call: TRBD1 (6 bases). Per germline, CDR1 DFQATT and CDR2 SNEGSKA (reference sequence). Trimming shortened V by 3 bases and J by 5 bases, and 8 bases separated the two germline ends. The CDR3 runs to 11 residues. The CDR3 region has the DNA TGCAGTGCTAGTAACAGGGACGAGCAGTACGTC. Residues: CSASNRDEQYV.

In this sample, this clonotype turned up a few times. This chain connects TRBV9 to TRBJ2-3; TRBD2 might be the D (5 bases). CDR3 length: 16 residues. Trimming left V 7 bases short and J 9 bases short, with 27 bases between. Germline loops: CDR1 SGDLS, CDR2 YYNGEE. As DNA, the CDR3 is TGTGCCAGCGCCGGGGTGGTGGCGGCCCCGTTGTTGACGCAGTATTTT. Translating gives CASAGVVAAPLLTQYF.